The sequence of this T cell receptor (beta chain) was determined in a study of shared clonotypes between healthy human individuals. Background on the study: Each donor had three CD4 naive, three CD4 memory, two CD8 naive and one CD8 memory plate. Findings and limits, study-wide: Limited genetic and exposure-history diversity came from having few donors. It was anticipated that sequencing depth would influence how many clonotypes donors shared.

The CDR3 loop spans 13 amino acids. CDR1 and CDR2 (germline): SGHVS, FNYEAQ. Trimming took 5 bases from V and 5 from J; bases not matched to a gene: 5. TCRdb's copy holds only in-frame clones and misses some; the assay was immunoSEQ multiplex PCR. The sample yields over 850,000 clones, more than 75% seen once. The donors, all of them Caucasian adults, lived in Nashville, Tennessee. Regarding this clone: No antigen is known for it.

The sample taken for sequencing was memory CD4+ T cells from PBMCs. The subset here: CD45RA-negative fraction. This TCR derives from a man aged 18 to 30 in good health. Some clones in this sample may be carry-over from other donors' samples. This rearrangement joins TRBV7-6 to TRBJ2-5, with TRBD1 matching 7 bases. CDR3 nucleotides: TGTGCCAGCAGCCCGGGACAGTGGGAGACCCAGTACTTC. Translated, it gives CASSPGQWETQYF.